The 32 T cell receptor beta chains listed next were all sequenced from one sample in a study of shared clonotypes between healthy human individuals. Sequenced by immunoSEQ multiplex PCR; TCRdb stores in-frame clones only, minus some. This sample yields about 92,000 clones, of which roughly half are seen a single time; around 15% belongs to the top ten. Source material: PBMCs. These receptors were collected from a middle-aged woman in good health. Some clones in this sample may be carry-over from other donors' samples.

This clone was detected only a few times. This chain uses TRBV30 with TRBJ1-5; perhaps TRBD1 as D (5 bases). This CDR3 has 13 residues. Trimming cost V 0 bases and J 7 bases, with 10 bases left between them. Germline V gene sequence: CDR1 GTSNPN, CDR2 SVGIG (reference sequence). The CDR3 DNA is TGTGCCTGGAGTGTAAATGAGGGGCAGCCCCAGCATTTT. This sequence encodes CAWSVNEGQPQHF.

This clone was detected only a few times. The rearrangement joins TRBV7-9 to TRBJ2-7; TRBD2 aligns across 9 bases. Germline assignment: CDR1 SEHNR and CDR2 FQNEAQ (reference sequence). J was trimmed by 1 base and V by 1 base; bases with no gene match: 8. This CDR3 is 17 amino acids long. CDR3 coding DNA: TGTGCCAGCAGCTTAGGGGGTCTGAGCGGGAGGTCCTACGAGCAGTACTTC. It is translated as CASSLGGLSGRSYEQYF.

This chain connects TRBV5-1 to TRBJ2-5, with 8 bases lining up with TRBD1. Per the germline V gene, CDR1 is SGHRS and CDR2 is YFSETQ. The J segment lost 1 base and the V segment lost 0 bases, leaving 2 bases of the junction unmatched. The CDR3 consists of 15 residues. CDR3 in DNA: TGCGCCAGCAGCTTGGCTGGGACAGGCCAAGAGACCCAGTACTTC. It encodes CASSLAGTGQETQYF.

This clone was seen at least ten times. For the CDR3, the DNA is TGTGCCAGCGTATTCCCTTCGGGAGGGTCCTACAATGAGCAGTTCTTC. This codes for CASVFPSGGSYNEQFF. The gene calls are TRBV2 and TRBJ2-1; 8 bases agree with TRBD2. Trimming removed 8 bases from V and 1 base from J; junction bases left unmatched: 10. The germline CDR1 and CDR2 sequences are SNHLY and FYNNEI. The CDR3 sequence is 16 residues long.

This clone has only a few counts. The chain is built from TRBV28 and TRBJ1-5; D call uncertain. Per germline, CDR1 MDHEN and CDR2 SYDVKM. There are 13 residues in the CDR3. The V and J ends lost 5 bases and 7 bases respectively, with 12 bases between them. CDR3 bases: TGTGCCAGCAGTCCCAGCCGGAGCCAGCCCCAGCATTTT. It encodes CASSPSRSQPQHF.

The rearrangement uses TRBV9 and TRBJ2-7; 13 bases fit TRBD2. V dropped 4 bases and J dropped 1; count of bases not matched to a gene: 5. CDR1 and CDR2 from the germline V gene are SGDLS and YYNGEE. CDR3 size: 16 residues. The CDR3 loop is CASSPGLAGVSYEQYF. CDR3 in DNA: TGTGCCAGCAGCCCTGGACTAGCGGGAGTTTCCTACGAGCAGTACTTC.

The genes are TRBV18 and TRBJ1-2; D is uncertain. Germline V CDR1 and CDR2: KGHSH, LQKENI. Trimming pared 6 bases from V and 3 bases from J, leaving 11 bases between. The CDR3 has 13 amino acids. This chain's CDR3 is CASSLDGDYGYTF. In nucleotides, the CDR3 is TGTGCCAGCTCGCTCGACGGGGACTATGGCTACACCTTC.

This clone was seen a handful of times. The gene calls are TRBV2 and TRBJ2-1; a weak D match, TRBD2 (5 bases). CDR1 and CDR2 (germline): SNHLY, FYNNEI. V gave up 5 bases and J gave up 13 bases, with 12 bases separating them. This CDR3 is built from 11 residues. The CDR3: CASSPSGTQFF. CDR3 nucleotide sequence: TGTGCCAGCAGTCCAAGCGGAACCCAGTTCTTC.

With respect to this clone: This probably arose from a read error, given a far larger clone one base away. Given the absence of the conserved phenylalanine or tryptophan at the CDR3 end, a read error is likely. The chain is built from TRBV30 and TRBJ1-1; D may be TRBD1 (5 bases). V was pared by 3 bases and J by 5 bases, with 7 bases between. The CDR3 runs to 11 residues. Germline assignment: CDR1 GTSNPN and CDR2 SVGIG (reference sequence). The CDR3 DNA reads TGTGCCTGGAGGGACATGACTGAAGCTTTCCTT. Protein: CAWRDMTEAFL.

About this clone itself: A far larger clone is only one base removed, so a read error is likely. The chain couples TRBV7-8 to TRBJ2-7, with TRBD1 identical over 9 bases. The V and J ends lost 5 bases and 6 bases, in that order; junction bases with no gene match: 14. CDR1 SGHVS and CDR2 FQNEAQ come from the germline V gene. The CDR3 covers 16 residues. CDR3 sequence (DNA): TGTGCCAGCAGCCAGAGCCAACCCGGGACAGGGCTCGAGCAGTACTTC. Its protein is CASSQSQPGTGLEQYF.

The rearrangement joins TRBV29-1 to TRBJ2-7; 10 nucleotides match TRBD2. The length of the CDR3 is 14 residues. Germline values: CDR1 SQVTM, CDR2 ANQGSEA. After removal of 5 bases from V and 2 bases from J, the junction contained 6 bases not matched to a gene. CDR3 residues: CSVLGLAATYEQYF. DNA of the CDR3: TGCAGCGTTCTAGGACTAGCGGCTACCTACGAGCAGTACTTC.

This clone came up once. The chain couples TRBV29-1 to TRBJ1-2; D is unresolved. CDR3 size: 14 residues. Deletions cut 3 bases from V and 1 base from J, with 12 bases between. Germline V CDR1 and CDR2: SQVTM, ANQGSEA. The CDR3 is CSVETSYDNYGYTF. In DNA, the CDR3 is TGCAGCGTTGAGACCTCGTATGATAACTATGGCTACACCTTC.

The chain has TRBV7-2 and TRBJ2-3; 9 bases agree with TRBD1. Germline V gives CDR1 SGHTA, CDR2 FQGNSA. The CDR3 sequence is 18 residues long. Losses at the gene ends were 2 bases for V and 3 bases for J; bases not matched to a gene: 12. The CDR3 region has the DNA TGTGCCAGCAGCTTAACGTCTCCTAAGGACAGGGGAACAGATACGCAGTATTTT. It is translated as CASSLTSPKDRGTDTQYF. Supplemented by reference TRBV7-2 and TRBJ2-3, the full variable domain reads GAGVSQSPSNKVTEKGKDVELRCDPISGHTALYWYRQSLGQGLEFLIYFQGNSAPDKSGLPSDRFSAERTGGSVSTLTIQRTQQEDSAVYLCASSLTSPKDRGTDTQYFGPGTRLTVL.

This clone has just a few counts. A read error is the likely source, as a far larger clone sits one nucleotide away. This same CDR3 is encoded by further DNA sequences in the sample. This chain uses TRBV29-1 with TRBJ1-2; the D is unclear. The CDR3 consists of 11 residues. Germline lookup yields CDR1 SQVTM and CDR2 ANQGSEA. The V end lost 8 bases, the J end lost 2 bases, and 9 bases lay between the germline ends. The DNA for the CDR3 is TGCAGCAAGTCCTCAAACTATGGCTACACCTTC. It specifies CSKSSNYGYTF.

For this clone: One end of the junction varies from germline; a read error may be responsible. This same CDR3 is encoded by further DNA sequences in the sample. The chain recombines TRBV28 with TRBJ2-7; 8 bases agree with TRBD2. The CDR3 has 14 residues. CDR1 and CDR2 (germline): MDHEN, SYDVKM. The CDR3 loop is CASRTAGEAYEQYF. In nucleotides, the CDR3 is TGTGCTAGCAGAACAGCGGGGGAGGCCTACGAGCAGTACTTC.

This clone was picked up one time. The chain is built from TRBV28 and TRBJ1-5; D possibly corresponds to TRBD1 (5 bases). This CDR3 contains 14 residues. Germline values: CDR1 MDHEN, CDR2 SYDVKM. V shed 4 bases and J shed 5 bases, with 12 bases lying between them. The CDR3 nucleotides read TGTGCCAGCAGTTCCCACAGGCCCGATCAGCCCCAGCATTTT. It specifies CASSSHRPDQPQHF.

V is TRBV29-1 and J is TRBJ1-5; 10 bases are a match to TRBD1. V was clipped by 4 bases and J by 6 bases; unmatched bases: 0. Germline CDR1 reads SQVTM; CDR2 reads ANQGSEA. CDR3 length: 12 amino acids. The CDR3 bases are TGCAGCGTTGGGGACAGGGGTCAGCCCCAGCATTTT. Protein: CSVGDRGQPQHF.

The V call is TRBV11-1, the J call TRBJ2-5; no clear D gene. The germline CDR1 and CDR2 sequences are SGHAT and FQDESV (reference sequence). The V end was cut by 0 bases, the J end by 1 base, with 9 bases between. CDR3 length: 15 amino acids. In DNA form, the CDR3 reads TGTGCCAGCAGCTTAGCATTGCCCGGCCAAGAGACCCAGTACTTC. Protein: CASSLALPGQETQYF.

This clone was counted at least ten times. Written as DNA, the CDR3 is TGCGCCAGCAGCCAACGGGATAACTATGGCTACACCTTC. Its protein is CASSQRDNYGYTF. The chain employs TRBV4-1 and TRBJ1-2; no firm D call. CDR1 MGHRA and CDR2 YSYEKL come from the germline V gene. The length of the CDR3 is 13 residues. Trimming stripped 2 bases from V and 1 base from J, with 5 bases between.

This chain joins TRBV5-1 and TRBJ1-6; the match to TRBD1 covers 10 bases. This CDR3 spans 14 amino acids. CDR1 and CDR2 from the germline V gene are SGHRS and YFSETQ. Trimming at V came to 4 bases and at J to 9 bases, leaving 4 bases not matched to a gene. The CDR3 region is CASSRDRGLSPLHF. In nucleotides, the CDR3 is TGCGCCAGCAGCCGCGACAGGGGGCTTTCACCCCTCCACTTT.

The chain carries TRBV27 and TRBJ2-2, with 7 positions matching TRBD1. This CDR3 has 16 amino acids. Unmatched junction bases numbered 11, after V lost 3 bases and J lost 7 bases. Germline V gene lookup returns CDR1 MNHEY and CDR2 SMNVEV (reference sequence). The CDR3 nucleotides are TGTGCCAGCAGTTTCACCGGGACAGCAAATAGCGGGGAGCTGTTTTTT. This sequence encodes CASSFTGTANSGELFF.

This clone was seen a few times. The rearrangement uses TRBV28 and TRBJ1-1; 8 nucleotides align to TRBD1. Germline trimming cut 5 bases from V and 5 bases from J; bases unmatched to any gene: 7. Germline V CDR1 and CDR2: MDHEN, SYDVKM. The CDR3 covers 14 residues. The CDR3 DNA reads as TGTGCCAGCAGTCTGACAGGGGATGGTACTGAAGCTTTCTTT. This gives the protein CASSLTGDGTEAFF.

CDR3 residues: CASSLRVGSNNEQFF. The DNA for the CDR3 is TGTGCCAGCAGCCTACGAGTGGGATCCAACAATGAGCAGTTCTTC. The chain joins TRBV9 to TRBJ2-1; D call uncertain. CDR3 size: 15 residues. V lost 4 bases and J 5 bases, leaving 16 bases between the germline ends. From germline, CDR1 is SGDLS and CDR2 YYNGEE.

CDR3: CAWNQPRTVTYEQYF. DNA of the CDR3: TGTGCCTGGAACCAACCTCGGACAGTGACCTACGAGCAGTACTTC. The V call is TRBV30, the J call TRBJ2-7; D might be TRBD1 (6 bases). This CDR3 spans 15 amino acids. Trimming took 4 bases from V and 2 from J, leaving 18 bases between them. Germline-derived CDR1 and CDR2 are GTSNPN and SVGIG (reference sequence).

This clone was recorded many times. The chain is built from TRBV13 and TRBJ2-7; 8 positions match TRBD2. The germline V gene has CDR1 PRHDT and CDR2 FYEKMQ (reference sequence). CDR3 length: 16 amino acids. Trimming took 2 bases from V and 5 from J; bases not matched to a gene: 11. The CDR3 spells CASSLIPSGSGDEQYF. The CDR3, as DNA: TGTGCCAGCAGCTTAATCCCCAGCGGGAGCGGGGACGAGCAGTACTTC.

V and J are TRBV7-2 and TRBJ2-5; the D call may be TRBD1 or TRBD2 (5 bases each). CDR3 length: 14 residues. V lost 4 bases, J lost 6 bases, and 15 bases lay in between. Per the germline V gene, CDR1 is SGHTA and CDR2 is FQGNSA. CDR3 bases: TGTGCCAGCAGCTACTCGGTGGGGGTGAAGACCCAGTACTTC. Protein: CASSYSVGVKTQYF.

In this sample, this clone turned up many times. The chain uses TRBV6-1 and TRBJ1-2, with TRBD1 identical over 8 bases. The V segment lost 5 bases and the J segment 8 bases; nucleotides outside the gene matches: 13. This CDR3 has 15 residues. Germline V gene lookup returns CDR1 MNHNS and CDR2 SASEGT. The CDR3, as DNA: TGTGCCAGCAGTCGTCTCGGGACAGGTGTACACGGCTACACCTTC. This translates into CASSRLGTGVHGYTF.

There are many counts of this clone. The genes are TRBV30 and TRBJ2-2, with 7 nucleotides matching TRBD2. The V and J ends lost 5 bases and 6 bases, in that order; junction bases with no gene match: 6. CDR3 length: 13 amino acids. Germline loops: CDR1 GTSNPN, CDR2 SVGIG (reference sequence). In DNA form, the CDR3 reads TGTGCCTGGGAGCGGGATCGGGCCGGGGAGCTGTTTTTT. Translating gives CAWERDRAGELFF.

On this clone itself: A read error is possible here, since a much larger clone lies one base away. The chain is built from TRBV19 and TRBJ1-2, with D perhaps matching TRBD1 (5 bases). In germline, CDR1 is LNHDA, CDR2 SQIVND (reference sequence). The CDR3 has 13 residues. Trimming left V 8 bases short and J 8 bases short, with 18 bases between. The chain's CDR3 is CASGRQGTGGYTF. The CDR3 coding sequence is TGTGCCAGTGGTCGGCAGGGTACCGGCGGCTACACCTTC.

This clone was seen a few times. The chain employs TRBV7-9 and TRBJ2-6; TRBD1 agrees at 9 bases. There are 16 residues in the CDR3. Germline V gene data show CDR1 as SEHNR and CDR2 as FQNEAQ (reference sequence). The junction had 6 bases not matched to a gene; V was cut back by 5 bases and J by 4 bases. The CDR3 DNA follows: TGTGCCAGCAGCCCCGGGACAGGGTCCGGGGCCAACGTCCTGACTTTC. Protein: CASSPGTGSGANVLTF. The full variable domain, rest sourced from reference TRBV7-9 and TRBJ2-6, is DTGVSQNPRHKITKRGQNVTFRCDPISEHNRLYWYRQTLGQGPEFLTYFQNEAQLEKSRLLSDRFSAERPKGSFSTLEIQRTEQGDSAMYLCASSPGTGSGANVLTFGAGSRLTVL.

In its sample, this clone was seen many times. V is TRBV27 and J is TRBJ2-7, with unresolved D. Trimming left V 2 bases short and J 0 bases short, with 5 bases between. Germline-derived CDR1 and CDR2 are MNHEY and SMNVEV (reference sequence). The CDR3 runs 13 residues. The CDR3 loop is CASSLGGSYEQYF. Written as DNA, the CDR3 is TGTGCCAGCAGTTTAGGCGGCTCCTACGAGCAGTACTTC.

The chain combines TRBV29-1 with TRBJ2-7; D might be TRBD1 (5 bases). The CDR3 totals 12 residues. Between the trimmed V and J ends, which lost 7 bases and 0 bases, there was a span of 10 bases. Per germline, CDR1 SQVTM and CDR2 ANQGSEA. CDR3 amino acids: CSAQGSSYEQYF. The CDR3 DNA reads TGCAGCGCTCAGGGAAGCTCCTACGAGCAGTACTTC.